The present TCR beta chain was sequenced within a study of T cell changes during pregnancy in multiple sclerosis. Losses at the gene ends were 4 bases for V and 5 bases for J; bases not matched to a gene: 2. Germline values: CDR1 SNHLY, CDR2 FYNNEI. The CDR3 is 13 residues long. Sequencing used immunoSEQ multiplex PCR; TCRdb keeps in-frame clones, though not all of them. The data contain some 52,000 clones, 85% to 95% of them singletons. The chain combines TRBV2 with TRBJ2-5; 9 nucleotides agree with TRBD1. The sequencing here drew on CD4+ T cells from peripheral blood mononuclear cells, taken in the third trimester of pregnancy. The TCR originated in a female donor with multiple sclerosis, enrolled in a pregnancy study. CDR3 sequence: CASSGDREETQYF. The CDR3, as DNA: TGTGCCAGCAGTGGGGACAGGGAGGAGACCCAGTACTTC.